Following are 2 T cell receptor beta chains from one sample sequenced in a study of tumor-infiltrating lymphocytes in primary liver carcinoma. TCR beta cDNA was prepared out of roughly 520 ng total RNA by means of a constant-region primer. Three nested multiplex PCR rounds, a slightly modified ARM-PCR method, built the TCR beta libraries. In the first two PCR rounds, TRBV1-TRBV30 forward primers were paired with a C-beta reverse primer, and each round lasted approximately 10 cycles. TCRdb processed the multiplex PCR reads anew with MiXCR; each CDR3 protein has one entry. This sample has approximately 330,000 distinct CDR3 sequences; less than 70% occur once, and the top ten carry approximately 5.9%. Out of unsorted whole blood came the blood RNA, and germline DNA was extracted as well. The sample consisted of peripheral blood. These receptors all come from a man aged 40-49 years with primary liver carcinoma and hepatitis B virus infection.

Points on this clonotype: This may come from a read error, since a much larger clone is one base off. The chain combines TRBV4-2 with TRBJ2-1; D unclear. Per germline, CDR1 LGHNA and CDR2 YNFKEQ. The CDR3 covers 13 residues. The CDR3 loop reads CDSSQVGYNEQFF. The DNA for the CDR3 is TGTGACAGCAGCCAAGTTGGGTACAATGAGCAGTTCTTC.

Worth noting for this clonotype: This may stem from a read error, because a much larger clone lies one nucleotide away. This CDR3 fails to terminate in the conserved phenylalanine or tryptophan, so it likely reflects a read error. This chain connects TRBV6-1 to TRBJ2-2; D is possibly TRBD1 (6 bases). The CDR3 is 14 residues long. The germline V and J ends were trimmed by 4 bases and 7 bases, with 13 bases remaining between them. CDR1 and CDR2 from the germline V gene are MNHNS and SASEGT. CDR3 coding DNA: TGTGCCAGCAGTGGACACAGGGCAGTCGGGGAGCTGTTTGTT. It yields the protein CASSGHRAVGELFV.